This T cell receptor beta chain originates from a study of blood T cell repertoires in COVID-19. From germline, CDR1 is SGHDT and CDR2 YYEEEE. This CDR3 is 15 amino acids long. The ends lost 5 bases at V and 4 bases at J; junction bases unmatched: 6. Assay used: immunoSEQ multiplex PCR; TCRdb lists only in-frame clones, some missing. This sample has about 180,000 clones; around 83% occur once, and the top ten carry roughly 7%. The clonotype originates from a man aged 45-65 years with active or convalescent COVID-19. The V gene is TRBV5-6, the J gene TRBJ2-5; 12 bases are shared with TRBD2. Sample: peripheral blood. The CDR3 nucleotides read TGTGCCAGCAGGCGACTAGCGGGGGCCGCAGAGACCCAGTACTTC. The encoded protein is CASRRLAGAAETQYF.